This passage covers 32 T cell receptor beta chains from one sample sequenced in a study of blood T cell repertoires in COVID-19. Assay used: immunoSEQ multiplex PCR; TCRdb lists only in-frame clones, some missing. The sample records about 480,000 clones, roughly nine tenths being singletons. The material sequenced was peripheral blood. These receptor sequences come from a man between 18 and 35 years old with COVID-19, enrolled during active disease.

The genes are TRBV28 and TRBJ1-3; 9 bases line up with TRBD1. V lost 4 bases, J lost 2 bases, and 6 bases stayed unmatched. CDR1 is MDHEN and CDR2 is SYDVKM in the germline V gene. The CDR3 runs to 16 residues. CDR3 residues: CASSSGQGRTGNTIYF. The DNA of the CDR3 is TGTGCCAGCAGTTCAGGACAGGGGAGAACTGGAAACACCATATATTTT.

The chain combines TRBV15 with TRBJ2-7; the D gene is possibly TRBD1 (5 bases). The CDR3 sequence is 14 residues long. Trimming cost V 3 bases and J 5 bases, with 14 bases left between them. The germline V gene encodes CDR1 LNHNV and CDR2 YYDKDF (reference sequence). The CDR3 DNA is TGTGCCACCAGCAGCCGACTTGGGGCGAACGAGCAGTACTTC. It codes for CATSSRLGANEQYF.

This rearrangement joins TRBV6-4 to TRBJ1-1; a weak D match, TRBD1 (6 bases). Germline assignment: CDR1 MRHNA and CDR2 SNTAGT. This CDR3 has 17 residues. V dropped 0 bases and J dropped 3 bases, with 17 bases sitting between them. The CDR3 nucleotides read TGTGCCAGCAGTGACTCGGACAGAAGAGGTTGGGACACTGAAGCTTTCTTT. It yields the protein CASSDSDRRGWDTEAFF.

The genes are TRBV12-3 or TRBV12-4 and TRBJ2-2; D possibly corresponds to TRBD2 (5 bases). Trimming left V 7 bases short and J 5 bases short, with 8 bases between. The CDR3 extends over 12 amino acids. The CDR3 is CASNRRTGELFF. In DNA, the CDR3 is TGTGCCAGCAACCGGAGGACCGGGGAGCTGTTTTTT.

In the case of this clone: The sample contains more than one DNA sequence encoding this CDR3. The V gene is TRBV12-3 or TRBV12-4, the J gene TRBJ1-2; 7 bases agree with TRBD1. The CDR3 is 13 amino acids. The ends lost 3 bases at V and 6 bases at J; junction bases unmatched: 4. CDR3 amino acids: CASSFPQGHGYTF. CDR3 in DNA: TGTGCCAGCAGTTTTCCACAGGGGCATGGCTACACCTTC.

The chain joins TRBV5-1 to TRBJ2-2, with 12 bases fitting TRBD2. Per the germline V gene, CDR1 is SGHRS and CDR2 is YFSETQ. With 2 bases clipped from V and 3 bases from J, the junction kept 8 bases outside the gene matches. This CDR3 is built from 18 residues. CDR3: CASSFRTSGILDTGELFF. In DNA form, the CDR3 reads TGCGCCAGCAGCTTCAGGACTAGCGGGATCCTTGACACCGGGGAGCTGTTTTTT.

This clone was counted a few times. The CDR3 region has the DNA TGTGCCAGCTCACCACAGGGAGGCACAGATACGCAGTATTTT. It codes for CASSPQGGTDTQYF. V usage is TRBV18 and J usage is TRBJ2-3; a possible D gene is TRBD2 (5 bases). Germline V gene sequence: CDR1 KGHSH, CDR2 LQKENI. V was trimmed by 1 base and J by 1 base, leaving 6 bases between them. This CDR3 comprises 14 residues.

Here the CDR3 DNA reads TGTGCCACCAGCAGAGCCACAGGCTATGGCTACACCTTC. It specifies CATSRATGYGYTF. The gene calls are TRBV15 and TRBJ1-2, with TRBD1 as a possible D gene (5 bases). The V gene's germline CDR1 is LNHNV and CDR2 YYDKDF (reference sequence). V was clipped by 1 base and J by 4 bases, with 7 bases between them. CDR3 length equals 13 residues. The whole variable domain, remainder taken from reference TRBV15 and TRBJ1-2, is DAMVIQNPRYQVTQFGKPVTLSCSQTLNHNVMYWYQQKSSQAPKLLFHYYDKDFNNEADTPDNFQSRRPNTSFCFLDIRSPGLGDTAMYLCATSRATGYGYTFGSGTRLTVV.

For this clone: In the same sample, other DNA sequences code for this CDR3. V gene TRBV12-3 or TRBV12-4 combines with J gene TRBJ1-1; D gene unclear. This CDR3 region has 13 residues. Trimming removed 3 bases at V and 1 base at J, with 6 bases between. The CDR3 reads CASSLRGNTEAFF. The CDR3 DNA follows: TGTGCCAGCAGTTTGCGGGGGAACACTGAAGCTTTCTTT.

The chain couples TRBV13 to TRBJ2-4; tentatively, D is TRBD2 (6 bases). The ends were cut back, 3 bases at V and 6 bases at J, with 21 bases in the middle. This CDR3 comprises 17 residues. The germline CDR1 and CDR2 sequences are PRHDT and FYEKMQ (reference sequence). The CDR3, as DNA: TGTGCCAGCAGCTTCCGGAGAGAGCGGGCCCCGGGAAACATTCAGTACTTC. This gives the protein CASSFRRERAPGNIQYF.

This clone was seen only once. The chain has TRBV19 and TRBJ1-1; TRBD1 agrees at 9 bases. The length of the CDR3 is 15 residues. The germline gives CDR1 LNHDA, CDR2 SQIVND (reference sequence). Germline trimming cut 3 bases from V and 5 bases from J; bases unmatched to any gene: 7. CDR3 nucleotide sequence: TGTGCCAGTAGTATTCAGGGGACAGGGTGGACTGAAGCTTTCTTT. This codes for CASSIQGTGWTEAFF.

The gene calls are TRBV6-5 and TRBJ2-7, with 7 bases identical to TRBD2. Germline V CDR1 and CDR2: MNHEY, SVGAGI. This CDR3 comprises 14 residues. With 6 bases clipped from V and 2 bases from J, the junction kept 7 bases outside the gene matches. The DNA for the CDR3 is TGTGCCAGCAGCAGAAGCGGGGAGGCCTACGAGCAGTACTTC. Protein product: CASSRSGEAYEQYF.

The genes are TRBV2 and TRBJ1-5; a weak D match, TRBD1 (5 bases). CDR1 and CDR2 (germline): SNHLY, FYNNEI. The CDR3 has 11 amino acids. The V end lost 6 bases, the J end lost 9 bases, and 9 bases lay between the germline ends. CDR3 in amino acids: CASSDGGPQHF. CDR3 nucleotide sequence: TGTGCCAGCAGCGACGGGGGGCCCCAGCATTTT. Variable domain in full (rest from reference TRBV2 and TRBJ1-5): EPEVTQTPSHQVTQMGQEVILRCVPISNHLYFYWYRQILGQKVEFLVSFYNNEISEKSEIFDDQFSVERPDGSNFTLKIRSTKLEDSAMYFCASSDGGPQHFGDGTRLSIL.

This chain links TRBV3-1 (or the pseudogene TRBV3-2) with TRBJ1-4; D might be TRBD1 (5 bases). The CDR3 totals 16 residues. The germline CDR1 and CDR2 sequences are LGHDT and YNNKEL (reference sequence). V lost 2 bases, J lost 2 bases, and 12 bases lay in between. DNA of the CDR3: TGTGCCAGCAGCCAAAGGGCTCAGGGTACTAATGAAAAACTGTTTTTT. Amino acids: CASSQRAQGTNEKLFF.

The sample holds a few counts of this clone. V gene TRBV14 combines with J gene TRBJ1-2; 7 bases agree with TRBD1. The CDR3 covers 12 residues. Germline loops: CDR1 SGHDN, CDR2 FVKESK. Trimming cost V 4 bases and J 9 bases; bases outside gene matches: 5. Here the CDR3 reads CASSPVRGSYTF. The CDR3 coding sequence is TGTGCCAGCAGCCCTGTCAGGGGGAGCTACACCTTC.

The V and J genes are TRBV19 and TRBJ2-7; D perhaps matches TRBD1 (5 bases). Germline CDR1 is LNHDA and CDR2 is SQIVND (reference sequence). The germline V and J ends were trimmed by 3 bases and 6 bases, with 12 bases remaining between them. The CDR3 loop spans 13 amino acids. The CDR3 DNA sequence: TGTGCCAGTAGTATGTCCAGGGCTGGCGAGCAGTACTTC. Amino acid sequence: CASSMSRAGEQYF.

The chain recombines TRBV5-1 with TRBJ2-4; 8 bases are a match to TRBD1. J was trimmed by 8 bases and V by 4 bases; bases with no gene match: 8. This CDR3 has 14 amino acids. Germline V gives CDR1 SGHRS, CDR2 YFSETQ. The CDR3 region is CASSLDRVGYIQYF. Written as DNA, the CDR3 is TGCGCCAGCAGCCTGGACAGGGTGGGGTACATTCAGTACTTC.

The chain carries TRBV5-1 and TRBJ1-2, with unresolved D. CDR3 size: 14 residues. With 0 bases removed from V and 1 base from J, the gap between germline ends came to 7 bases. From germline, CDR1 is SGHRS and CDR2 YFSETQ. The CDR3 reads CASSLGDVNYGYTF. The CDR3 DNA reads as TGCGCCAGCAGCTTGGGAGATGTTAACTATGGCTACACCTTC. Filled out from reference TRBV5-1 and TRBJ1-2, the complete variable domain reads KAGVTQTPRYLIKTRGQQVTLSCSPISGHRSVSWYQQTPGQGLQFLFEYFSETQRNKGNFPGRFSGRQFSNSRSEMNVSTLELGDSALYLCASSLGDVNYGYTFGSGTRLTVV.

The genes are TRBV5-4 and TRBJ2-7, with 10 nucleotides matching TRBD2. This CDR3 comprises 14 residues. The V gene end was trimmed by 2 bases and the J gene end by 3 bases; junction bases not matched to a gene: 2. The V gene's germline CDR1 is SGHNT and CDR2 YYREEE (reference sequence). The CDR3 loop is CASSLGTSVYEQYF. The CDR3 nucleotides are TGTGCCAGCAGCTTAGGGACTAGCGTCTACGAGCAGTACTTC.

The genes are TRBV4-2 and TRBJ2-2; the match to TRBD2 covers 10 bases. The V gene's germline CDR1 is LGHNA and CDR2 YNFKEQ. The CDR3 has 17 residues. With 3 bases clipped from V and 0 bases from J, the junction kept 4 bases outside the gene matches. The CDR3 loop is CASSHGSGRPNTGELFF. Written as DNA, the CDR3 is TGTGCCAGCAGCCATGGTAGCGGGAGGCCGAACACCGGGGAGCTGTTTTTT.

This chain connects TRBV3-1 (or the pseudogene TRBV3-2) to TRBJ2-1; D may be TRBD1 (6 bases). The CDR3 spans 16 residues. Germline lookup yields CDR1 LGHDT and CDR2 YNNKEL (reference sequence). V lost 4 bases and J 3 bases, leaving 16 bases between the germline ends. In DNA, the CDR3 is TGTGCCAGCAGCCCCACAGGGCGGCGGTACTACAATGAGCAGTTCTTC. Its translation: CASSPTGRRYYNEQFF.

Only a few counts were recorded for this clone. The sample contains more than one DNA sequence encoding this CDR3. The V call is TRBV10-2, the J call TRBJ2-7; the D gene is possibly TRBD1 (5 bases). Trimming left V 0 bases short and J 2 bases short, with 8 bases between. Germline CDR1 is WSHSY and CDR2 is SAAADI. The CDR3 has 14 residues. This chain's CDR3 is CASSESWGPYEQYF. The CDR3 nucleotides are TGCGCCAGCAGTGAGTCTTGGGGCCCCTACGAGCAGTACTTC.

The chain joins TRBV6-4 to TRBJ2-7, with D maybe TRBD2 (5 bases). Germline-derived CDR1 and CDR2 are MRHNA and SNTAGT. Trimming removed 7 bases from V and 0 bases from J, with 19 bases in between. This CDR3 has 16 residues. The CDR3 nucleotides are TGTGCCAGCATCTACCCCGGGATTCCTTACTCCTACGAGCAGTACTTC. Amino acids: CASIYPGIPYSYEQYF.

The J gene is TRBJ1-1, the V gene TRBV2, with D perhaps matching TRBD1 (5 bases). Between the trimmed V and J ends, which lost 7 bases and 1 base, there was a span of 13 bases. The CDR3 has 14 amino acids. Per the germline V gene, CDR1 is SNHLY and CDR2 is FYNNEI. Here the CDR3 DNA reads TGTGCCAGCATGGAAGGGGAGGGGAACACTGAAGCTTTCTTT. This encodes CASMEGEGNTEAFF.

The V call is TRBV18, the J call TRBJ2-7; TRBD2 might be the D (6 bases). The CDR3 length is 15 residues. Between the trimmed V and J ends, which lost 3 bases and 7 bases, there was a span of 19 bases. The germline V gene encodes CDR1 KGHSH and CDR2 LQKENI. Here the CDR3 reads CASSPPWDSFGEQYF. The CDR3 bases are TGTGCCAGCTCACCCCCCTGGGACTCCTTCGGGGAGCAGTACTTC.

This clone was recorded once. The gene calls are TRBV27 and TRBJ1-6; the D gene is possibly TRBD1 (5 bases). This CDR3 spans 12 amino acids. Germline-derived CDR1 and CDR2 are MNHEY and SMNVEV (reference sequence). The V gene lost 6 bases and the J gene lost 13 bases, with 13 bases spanning the gap. The CDR3 loop reads CASRSPRGPLHF. The CDR3 region has the DNA TGTGCCAGCAGGTCCCCCCGGGGGCCCCTCCACTTT.

This sequence joins TRBV7-6 and TRBJ2-2, with D perhaps matching TRBD2 (6 bases). Trimming shortened V by 2 bases and J by 1 base, and 11 bases separated the two germline ends. The germline CDR1 and CDR2 sequences are SGHVS and FNYEAQ. CDR3 length: 16 amino acids. The CDR3 sequence: CASSLSPAGNTGELFF. In nucleotides, the CDR3 is TGTGCCAGCAGCTTATCCCCAGCGGGGAACACCGGGGAGCTGTTTTTT.

The chain joins TRBV19 to TRBJ1-5, with a weak D call TRBD1 (6 bases). Germline lookup yields CDR1 LNHDA and CDR2 SQIVND (reference sequence). V shed 3 bases and J shed 0 bases, with 12 bases lying between them. The CDR3 runs to 16 residues. CDR3 residues: CASSMLQGYSNQPQHF. The CDR3 DNA reads TGTGCCAGTAGTATGCTTCAGGGGTATAGCAATCAGCCCCAGCATTTT. Looking up the rest from reference TRBV19 and TRBJ1-5 gives the full variable domain: DGGITQSPKYLFRKEGQNVTLSCEQNLNHDAMYWYRQDPGQGLRLIYYSQIVNDFQKGDIAEGYSVSREKKESFPLTVTSAQKNPTAFYLCASSMLQGYSNQPQHFGDGTRLSIL.

The chain joins TRBV19 to TRBJ1-1, with 9 bases aligning to TRBD1. Germline CDR1 LNHDA, CDR2 SQIVND (reference sequence). The trim removed 6 bases at V and 3 bases at J, leaving 8 bases unmatched. The CDR3 is 15 residues long. CDR3 loop: CASRRDREKDTEAFF. The CDR3 DNA sequence: TGTGCCAGTAGAAGGGACAGGGAGAAGGACACTGAAGCTTTCTTT.

V and J are TRBV5-1 and TRBJ1-5, with 7 bases identical to TRBD1. Losses at the gene ends were 3 bases for V and 2 bases for J; bases not matched to a gene: 2. The CDR3 sequence is 14 residues long. Germline CDR1 reads SGHRS; CDR2 reads YFSETQ. The DNA for the CDR3 is TGCGCCAGCAGCTCCACAGGGGGCAATCAGCCCCAGCATTTT. It is translated as CASSSTGGNQPQHF.

V and J are TRBV30 and TRBJ1-2, with 8 positions matching TRBD1. Germline V CDR1 and CDR2: GTSNPN, SVGIG (reference sequence). With V trimmed by 4 bases and J by 6 bases, 10 bases remained unmatched. The CDR3 is 14 residues long. CDR3 loop: CAWILPGQVNGYTF. DNA of the CDR3: TGTGCCTGGATTCTCCCGGGACAGGTCAATGGCTACACCTTC.

The chain uses TRBV10-3 and TRBJ1-2; D gene ambiguous. Germline CDR1 and CDR2: ENHRY and SYGVKD. CDR3 length: 14 amino acids. The V end lost 4 bases, the J end lost 6 bases, and 15 bases lay between the germline ends. The chain's CDR3 is CAISARRAEDGYTF. The CDR3 nucleotides read TGTGCCATCAGTGCCCGGCGGGCAGAGGATGGCTACACCTTC.